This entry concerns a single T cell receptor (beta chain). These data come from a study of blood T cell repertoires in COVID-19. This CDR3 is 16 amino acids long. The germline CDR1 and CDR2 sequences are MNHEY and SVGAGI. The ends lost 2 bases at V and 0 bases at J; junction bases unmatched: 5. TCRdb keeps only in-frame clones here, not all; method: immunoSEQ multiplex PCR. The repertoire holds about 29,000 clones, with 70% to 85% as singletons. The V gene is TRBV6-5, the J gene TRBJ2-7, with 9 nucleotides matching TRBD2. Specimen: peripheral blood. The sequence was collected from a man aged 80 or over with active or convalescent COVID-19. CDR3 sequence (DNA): TGTGCCAGCAGTTACGCGGGAGGGGGCGCCTCCTACGAGCAGTACTTC. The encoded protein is CASSYAGGGASYEQYF.